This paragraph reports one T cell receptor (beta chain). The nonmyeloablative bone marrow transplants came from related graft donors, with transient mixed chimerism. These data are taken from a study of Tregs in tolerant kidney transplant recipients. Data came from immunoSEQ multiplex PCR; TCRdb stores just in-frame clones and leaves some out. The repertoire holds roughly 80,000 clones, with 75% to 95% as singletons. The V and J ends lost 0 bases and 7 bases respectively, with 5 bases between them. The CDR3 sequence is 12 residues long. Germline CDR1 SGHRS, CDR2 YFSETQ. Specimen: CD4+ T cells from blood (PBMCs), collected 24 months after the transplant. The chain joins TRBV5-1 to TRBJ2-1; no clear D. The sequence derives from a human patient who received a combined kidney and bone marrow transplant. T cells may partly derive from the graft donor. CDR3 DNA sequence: TGCGCCAGCAGCTTGGACTGGAATGAGCAGTTCTTC. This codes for CASSLDWNEQFF. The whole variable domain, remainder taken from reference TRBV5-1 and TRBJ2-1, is KAGVTQTPRYLIKTRGQQVTLSCSPISGHRSVSWYQQTPGQGLQFLFEYFSETQRNKGNFPGRFSGRQFSNSRSEMNVSTLELGDSALYLCASSLDWNEQFFGPGTRLTVL.